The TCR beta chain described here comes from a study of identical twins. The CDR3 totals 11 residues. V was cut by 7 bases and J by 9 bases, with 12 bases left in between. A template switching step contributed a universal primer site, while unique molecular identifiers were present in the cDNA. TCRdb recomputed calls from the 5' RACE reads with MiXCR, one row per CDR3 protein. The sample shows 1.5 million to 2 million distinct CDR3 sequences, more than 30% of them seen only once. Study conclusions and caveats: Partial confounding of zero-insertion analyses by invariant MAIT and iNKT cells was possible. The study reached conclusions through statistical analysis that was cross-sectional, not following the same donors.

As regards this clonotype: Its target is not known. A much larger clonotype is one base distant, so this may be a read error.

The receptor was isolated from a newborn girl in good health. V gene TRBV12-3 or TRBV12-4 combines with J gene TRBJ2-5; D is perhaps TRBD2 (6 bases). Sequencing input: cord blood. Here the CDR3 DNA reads TGTGCCAGCAAGTTGGGGGAGGCCCAGTACTTC. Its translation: CASKLGEAQYF.